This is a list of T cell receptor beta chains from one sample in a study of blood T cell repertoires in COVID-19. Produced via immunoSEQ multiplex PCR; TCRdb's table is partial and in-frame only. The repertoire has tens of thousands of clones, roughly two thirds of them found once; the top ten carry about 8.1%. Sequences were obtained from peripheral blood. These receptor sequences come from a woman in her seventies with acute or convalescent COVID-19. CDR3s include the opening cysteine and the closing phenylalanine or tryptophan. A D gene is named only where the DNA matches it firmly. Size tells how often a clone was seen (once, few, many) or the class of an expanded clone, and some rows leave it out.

CDR3 DNA: TGTGCCAGCGCCATCCAGGGGTGGAGGAGCAATCAGCCCCAGCATTTT
CDR3 protein: CASAIQGWRSNQPQHF
clone size: NA
V gene: TRBV19
J gene: TRBJ1-5
D gene: NA

CDR3 DNA: TGTGCCAGTAGTACCCGTCCAGTGAATATGGAGACCCAGTACTTC
CDR3 protein: CASSTRPVNMETQYF
clone size: NA
V gene: TRBV19
J gene: TRBJ2-5
D gene: NA

CDR3 DNA: TGTGCCAGTAGTATACCCGGACAGGTACATGGCTACACCTTC
CDR3 protein: CASSIPGQVHGYTF
clone size: NA
V gene: TRBV19
J gene: TRBJ1-2
D gene: TRBD1

CDR3 DNA: TGTGCCAGCAGCCGGGGACAGGCAAGAGGGGGCTACACCTTC
CDR3 protein: CASSRGQARGGYTF
clone size: NA
V gene: TRBV3-1/TRBV3-2
J gene: TRBJ1-2
D gene: TRBD1

CDR3 DNA: TGTGCCAGCAGCCCCAGGGGGCCCCGAATATCCCGGGGGACCCAGTACTTC
CDR3 protein: CASSPRGPRISRGTQYF
clone size: NA
V gene: TRBV3-1/TRBV3-2
J gene: TRBJ2-5
D gene: TRBD1

CDR3 DNA: TGTGCCAGCAGCTTCGCCGGACTATCTGAGCAGTTCTTC
CDR3 protein: CASSFAGLSEQFF
clone size: NA
V gene: TRBV5-6
J gene: TRBJ2-1
D gene: NA

CDR3 DNA: TGTGCCAGCAGCGTTCGGGGGGAGCAGTACTTC
CDR3 protein: CASSVRGEQYF
clone size: NA
V gene: TRBV5-5
J gene: TRBJ2-7
D gene: NA

CDR3 DNA: TGTGCCATCCGGGACAGGGTCAGTCAGCCCCAGCATTTT
CDR3 protein: CAIRDRVSQPQHF
clone size: NA
V gene: TRBV2
J gene: TRBJ1-5
D gene: TRBD1

CDR3 DNA: TGTGCCAGCTCACCGGGACAGGAGCAATACGAGCAGTACTTC
CDR3 protein: CASSPGQEQYEQYF
clone size: NA
V gene: TRBV18
J gene: TRBJ2-7
D gene: TRBD1

CDR3 DNA: TGTGCCAGTAGTATCCCCCGGACAGGGGGCGATAGGACAGATACGCAGTATTTT
CDR3 protein: CASSIPRTGGDRTDTQYF
clone size: few
V gene: TRBV19
J gene: TRBJ2-3
D gene: TRBD1

CDR3 DNA: TGTGCCAGCAGCTTAGCGTCCTCGGGAGCGGTAGATACGCAGTATTTT
CDR3 protein: CASSLASSGAVDTQYF
clone size: once
V gene: TRBV7-2
J gene: TRBJ2-3
D gene: NA

CDR3 DNA: TGTGCCAGCAGTTACGGGGACAGGGCCCCAGATACGCAGTATTTT
CDR3 protein: CASSYGDRAPDTQYF
clone size: NA
V gene: TRBV6-2/TRBV6-3
J gene: TRBJ2-3
D gene: TRBD1

CDR3 DNA: TGCGCCAGCAGCTGGGGGACTACCCAGGGCACCGGGGAGCTGTTTTTT
CDR3 protein: CASSWGTTQGTGELFF
clone size: once
V gene: TRBV5-1
J gene: TRBJ2-2
D gene: TRBD2

CDR3 DNA: TGTGCCAGCAGCTTAGGGGGGGGCTATCAGCCCCAGCATTTT
CDR3 protein: CASSLGGGYQPQHF
clone size: few
V gene: TRBV7-2
J gene: TRBJ1-5
D gene: NA

CDR3 DNA: TGTGCCAGCACCAGACAGGGGGCTGACGAGCAGTACTTC
CDR3 protein: CASTRQGADEQYF
clone size: NA
V gene: TRBV6-6
J gene: TRBJ2-7
D gene: TRBD1

CDR3 DNA: TGTGCCACCAGTGACGCTTCATCGACAGGGCGTGCCTCTGGGGCCAACGTCCTGACTTTC
CDR3 protein: CATSDASSTGRASGANVLTF
clone size: once
V gene: TRBV24-1
J gene: TRBJ2-6
D gene: TRBD1

CDR3 DNA: TGTGCCTGGAGTTCTCGGGACAGGGTAGCGGGATGTCAGCCCCAGCATTTT
CDR3 protein: CAWSSRDRVAGCQPQHF
clone size: NA
V gene: TRBV30
J gene: TRBJ1-5
D gene: TRBD1

CDR3 DNA: TGTGCCAGTAGTTCCACAGGGAAGGCAGCTGAGGGCTACACCTTC
CDR3 protein: CASSSTGKAAEGYTF
clone size: NA
V gene: TRBV19
J gene: TRBJ1-2
D gene: NA

CDR3 DNA: TGTGCCAGCAGCTCCCAGAGCGCGGGGGCCTACTACGAGCAGTACTTC
CDR3 protein: CASSSQSAGAYYEQYF
clone size: few
V gene: TRBV5-4
J gene: TRBJ2-7
D gene: NA

CDR3 DNA: TGTGCCACCCTACTACTAGCGGGTCAAGAGACCCAGTACTTC
CDR3 protein: CATLLLAGQETQYF
clone size: many
V gene: TRBV6-5
J gene: TRBJ2-5
D gene: TRBD2

CDR3 DNA: TGTGCCAGCAGTCCTACAAGGACAACTGAAGCTTTCTTT
CDR3 protein: CASSPTRTTEAFF
clone size: NA
V gene: TRBV2
J gene: TRBJ1-1
D gene: NA

CDR3 DNA: TGTGCCAGCAGCCCCCGGGAGGGTCCAGATACGCAGTATTTT
CDR3 protein: CASSPREGPDTQYF
clone size: once
V gene: TRBV9
J gene: TRBJ2-3
D gene: TRBD2

CDR3 DNA: TGCAGCGTTGAGTTCGCAGTTAATGAAAAACTGTTTTTT
CDR3 protein: CSVEFAVNEKLFF
clone size: few
V gene: TRBV29-1
J gene: TRBJ1-4
D gene: NA

CDR3 DNA: TGTGCCAGCAGCTTAACACTAGCGGGGGGGCTTGGCACAGATACGCAGTATTTT
CDR3 protein: CASSLTLAGGLGTDTQYF
clone size: once
V gene: TRBV11-3
J gene: TRBJ2-3
D gene: TRBD2

CDR3 DNA: TGTGCCATTAGTCCCGGGGGGGCCGATGAGCAGTTCTTC
CDR3 protein: CAISPGGADEQFF
clone size: NA
V gene: TRBV10-3
J gene: TRBJ2-1
D gene: TRBD2

CDR3 DNA: TGTGCCAGTAGTGAGTTAGCGGGCAAAGAGACCCAGTACTTC
CDR3 protein: CASSELAGKETQYF
clone size: once
V gene: TRBV19
J gene: TRBJ2-5
D gene: TRBD2

CDR3 DNA: TGTGCCAGCAGCGCAGCGGCTCGAAACACAGATACGCAGTATTTT
CDR3 protein: CASSAAARNTDTQYF
clone size: NA
V gene: TRBV9
J gene: TRBJ2-3
D gene: NA

CDR3 DNA: TGCGCCAGCAGCAAGGGGTCAGGGGGAGGCACAGATACGCAGTATTTT
CDR3 protein: CASSKGSGGGTDTQYF
clone size: NA
V gene: TRBV5-1
J gene: TRBJ2-3
D gene: TRBD1

CDR3 DNA: TGTGCCAGCAGTTACTCGAGGAACCCTAATGAAAAACTGTTTTTT
CDR3 protein: CASSYSRNPNEKLFF
clone size: NA
V gene: TRBV6-5
J gene: TRBJ1-4
D gene: NA

CDR3 DNA: TGTGCCAGTAGCCAGAACTACGAGCAGTACTTC
CDR3 protein: CASSQNYEQYF
clone size: NA
V gene: TRBV19
J gene: TRBJ2-7
D gene: NA

CDR3 DNA: TGTGCCAGCAGTGAGGTTGTCCAGGGCCACGAGCAGTACTTC
CDR3 protein: CASSEVVQGHEQYF
clone size: NA
V gene: TRBV6-1
J gene: TRBJ2-7
D gene: NA

CDR3 DNA: TGTGCCAGCAGCATCAGGGATTCCTATAATTCACCCCTCCACTTT
CDR3 protein: CASSIRDSYNSPLHF
clone size: NA
V gene: TRBV7-9
J gene: TRBJ1-6
D gene: NA

CDR3 DNA: TGTGCCAGCAGCCTTACTAGCGGGAGTTCGCGAGATACGCAGTATTTT
CDR3 protein: CASSLTSGSSRDTQYF
clone size: NA
V gene: TRBV7-6
J gene: TRBJ2-3
D gene: TRBD2

CDR3 DNA: TGTGCCAGTAGACCCAGCGGGAGGGGCACAGATACGCAGTATTTT
CDR3 protein: CASRPSGRGTDTQYF
clone size: NA
V gene: TRBV19
J gene: TRBJ2-3
D gene: TRBD2

CDR3 DNA: TGTGCCAGCAGTCTCCGACAGAGCTCTTCACCCCTCCACTTT
CDR3 protein: CASSLRQSSSPLHF
clone size: NA
V gene: TRBV27
J gene: TRBJ1-6
D gene: NA

CDR3 DNA: TGTGCCAGTAGTATTCTTACAGGGAAAGCGAACGGCTACACCTTC
CDR3 protein: CASSILTGKANGYTF
clone size: once
V gene: TRBV19
J gene: TRBJ1-2
D gene: NA

CDR3 DNA: TGTGCCAGCTCGCCTCAACGGGGCACTGAAGCTTTCTTT
CDR3 protein: CASSPQRGTEAFF
clone size: NA
V gene: TRBV18
J gene: TRBJ1-1
D gene: NA

CDR3 DNA: TGTGCCAGCAGACAGGGACTAGCGGGAGATACGCAGTATTTT
CDR3 protein: CASRQGLAGDTQYF
clone size: once
V gene: TRBV2
J gene: TRBJ2-3
D gene: TRBD2

CDR3 DNA: TGTGCCGCGCGGGACAGGGGTTATTCACCCCTCCACTTT
CDR3 protein: CAARDRGYSPLHF
clone size: NA
V gene: TRBV19
J gene: TRBJ1-6
D gene: TRBD1

CDR3 DNA: TGTGCCAGCTCGACTGGGACACCTAGCACAGATACGCAGTATTTT
CDR3 protein: CASSTGTPSTDTQYF
clone size: few
V gene: TRBV18
J gene: TRBJ2-3
D gene: NA

CDR3 DNA: TGTGCCAGCAGCCAGTTAGCGGGGCCGGTTTACAATGAGCAGTTCTTC
CDR3 protein: CASSQLAGPVYNEQFF
clone size: NA
V gene: TRBV11-2
J gene: TRBJ2-1
D gene: TRBD2

CDR3 DNA: TGTGCCAGCAGCCTAGGGACAGGGAAGAGGTTCGGTTCACCCCTCCACTTT
CDR3 protein: CASSLGTGKRFGSPLHF
clone size: NA
V gene: TRBV28
J gene: TRBJ1-6
D gene: TRBD1

CDR3 DNA: TGCAGCGTTTATACTAGTGGGGGGGGTGAGCAGTTCTTC
CDR3 protein: CSVYTSGGGEQFF
clone size: NA
V gene: TRBV29-1
J gene: TRBJ2-1
D gene: TRBD2